Following are 6 T cell receptor beta chains from one sample sequenced in a study of identical twins. One entry per CDR3 protein, called by TCRdb with MiXCR from the 5' RACE reads. The sample contains about 530,000 distinct CDR3 sequences, roughly 15% of which appear only once. These data also featured in a second study, about yellow fever vaccine responses in identical twins.

Source material: CD4+ T cells sorted from blood. The receptors come from a woman aged 18 to 35 in good health.

There are a few counts of this clonotype. V and J are TRBV10-3 and TRBJ2-7; D is possibly TRBD1 or TRBD2 (5 bases each). Germline values: CDR1 ENHRY, CDR2 SYGVKD. The V end was cut by 6 bases, the J end by 2 bases, with 20 bases between. There are 16 residues in the CDR3. CDR3 protein: CAISGTRDLAPYEQYV. The CDR3 bases are TGTGCCATCAGCGGCACCCGGGACCTAGCTCCCTACGAGCAGTACGTC.

This clonotype was picked up a small number of times. The chain links TRBV12-3 or TRBV12-4 to TRBJ2-1, with 16 bases fitting TRBD2. The CDR3 loop spans 16 amino acids. J lost 6 bases, V lost 6 bases, and 5 bases had no gene match. The DNA of the CDR3 is TGTGCCAGCAGACGTGGGACTAGCGGGAGGGTCAATGAGCAGTTCTTC. Protein product: CASRRGTSGRVNEQFF.

The chain uses TRBV20-1 and TRBJ2-1; D is ambiguous. The CDR3 spans 13 residues. V shed 5 bases and J shed 5 bases, with 13 bases lying between them. Looked up from germline, CDR1 is DFQATT and CDR2 is SNEGSKA (reference sequence). The CDR3 is CSAPTPGDNEQFF. The CDR3 DNA sequence: TGCAGTGCTCCTACCCCAGGAGACAATGAGCAGTTCTTC.

The sample holds a few counts of this clonotype. The chain combines TRBV5-1 with TRBJ2-2, with D uncertain. Trimming cost V 1 base and J 1 base, with 8 bases left between them. Germline V CDR1 and CDR2: SGHRS, YFSETQ. This CDR3 is 15 amino acids long. CDR3 bases: TGCGCCAGCAGCTTGATAGGGCTGAACACCGGGGAGCTGTTTTTT. Translating it yields CASSLIGLNTGELFF.

This clonotype was detected a few times. The V call is TRBV24-1, the J call TRBJ2-1, with D maybe TRBD2 (6 bases). The germline V and J ends were trimmed by 3 bases and 10 bases, with 18 bases remaining between them. CDR3 size: 15 residues. The germline V gene encodes CDR1 KGHDR and CDR2 SFDVKD. In DNA form, the CDR3 reads TGTGCCACCAGTGATCCGGGGGAGTTAGGTTTAGAGCAGTTCTTC. Translating it yields CATSDPGELGLEQFF.

This clonotype was detected many times. V usage is TRBV5-1 and J usage is TRBJ2-7, with D perhaps TRBD1 (6 bases). This CDR3 has 15 residues. The germline V and J ends were trimmed by 0 bases and 4 bases, with 14 bases remaining between them. Germline-derived CDR1 and CDR2 are SGHRS and YFSETQ. CDR3 in amino acids: CASSLDPGARYEQYF. The CDR3 DNA reads TGCGCCAGCAGCTTGGATCCAGGGGCACGGTACGAGCAGTACTTC.